Below are 9 T cell receptor beta chains sequenced from a single sample in a study of CD8 T cells in Susac syndrome. RNA was extracted with the RNeasy kit, and a quantity of roughly 0.5 to 1 ug was reverse transcribed using random hexamers. MiXCR, applied by TCRdb to the immunoSEQ multiplex PCR reads, yields one record per CDR3 protein. The sample yields under 200,000 distinct CDR3 sequences, under 95% seen once. The sample was CD4+ T cells from PBMCs. The receptor source for this set is a human donor in good health.

The chain carries TRBV5-1 and TRBJ2-6, with D tentatively TRBD2 (6 bases). The CDR3 runs to 16 residues. Germline V CDR1 and CDR2: SGHRS, YFSETQ. Deletions cut 0 bases from V and 2 bases from J, with 9 bases between. Here the CDR3 reads CASSLAGGPGANVLTF. CDR3 DNA sequence: TGCGCCAGCAGCTTGGCCGGGGGTCCTGGGGCCAACGTCCTGACTTTC.

The chain carries TRBV29-1 and TRBJ1-1; D may be TRBD1 (5 bases). In germline, CDR1 is SQVTM, CDR2 ANQGSEA. The V gene lost 6 bases and the J gene lost 0 bases, with 20 bases spanning the gap. The CDR3 has 16 residues. The CDR3 here is CSVHGGGRSLNTEAFF. For the CDR3, the DNA is TGCAGCGTCCATGGCGGGGGTCGATCCTTGAACACTGAAGCTTTCTTT.

The V and J genes are TRBV18 and TRBJ1-1; D ambiguous. Trimming took 4 bases from V and 5 from J, leaving 14 bases between them. CDR3 size: 14 residues. Germline loops: CDR1 KGHSH, CDR2 LQKENI. The CDR3 DNA follows: TGTGCCAGCTCACGTCCGGGCAAGCGGACTGAAGCTTTCTTT. This encodes CASSRPGKRTEAFF.

This chain uses TRBV5-5 with TRBJ1-5; a possible D gene is TRBD1 (6 bases). The germline V gene has CDR1 SGHKS and CDR2 YYEKEE (reference sequence). The CDR3 is made up of 14 amino acids. The ends were cut back, 7 bases at V and 2 bases at J, with 13 bases in the middle. The CDR3 is CASQQGMGNQPQHF. CDR3 DNA sequence: TGTGCCAGCCAACAGGGTATGGGCAATCAGCCCCAGCATTTT.

J is TRBJ2-4 and V is TRBV5-1; maybe TRBD1 (6 bases). This CDR3 spans 15 amino acids. V was pared by 0 bases and J by 5 bases, with 12 bases between. The germline gives CDR1 SGHRS, CDR2 YFSETQ. CDR3 sequence (DNA): TGCGCCAGCAGCTTGGCCCTGGGACAACAAAACATTCAGTACTTC. Translation gives CASSLALGQQNIQYF.

This clonotype was seen a single time. The CDR3 loop is CSASPTGGTWETQYF. CDR3 coding DNA: TGCAGTGCTAGCCCGACAGGGGGCACCTGGGAGACCCAGTACTTC. J is TRBJ2-5 and V is TRBV20-1; 10 nucleotides line up with TRBD1. The CDR3 sequence is 15 residues long. The V segment lost 3 bases and the J segment 5 bases; nucleotides outside the gene matches: 9. Germline V gene sequence: CDR1 DFQATT, CDR2 SNEGSKA (reference sequence).

The rearrangement uses TRBV28 and TRBJ1-2, with D possibly matching TRBD1 (6 bases). CDR3 length: 14 residues. V lost 6 bases and J lost 4, with 15 bases in between. CDR1 is MDHEN, CDR2 SYDVKM, per germline. The CDR3 DNA reads TGTGCCAGCAGCCTTCCTACAGGGAGCTATGGCTACACCTTC. Amino acids: CASSLPTGSYGYTF.

The gene calls are TRBV7-3 and TRBJ2-3; D unresolved. This CDR3 contains 13 residues. Per germline, CDR1 SGHTA and CDR2 FQGTGA. Trimming removed 4 bases from V and 1 base from J, with 6 bases in between. CDR3 sequence (DNA): TGTGCCAGCAGCTCCGGCGGCACAGATACGCAGTATTTT. The encoded protein is CASSSGGTDTQYF.

The chain employs TRBV6-5 and TRBJ2-7; 7 bases line up with TRBD1. The CDR3 spans 13 residues. Trimming at V came to 6 bases and at J to 3 bases, leaving 5 bases not matched to a gene. Germline loops: CDR1 MNHEY, CDR2 SVGAGI. CDR3 protein: CASRRGGYYEQYF. The DNA of the CDR3 is TGTGCCAGCAGGAGAGGGGGCTACTACGAGCAGTACTTC.